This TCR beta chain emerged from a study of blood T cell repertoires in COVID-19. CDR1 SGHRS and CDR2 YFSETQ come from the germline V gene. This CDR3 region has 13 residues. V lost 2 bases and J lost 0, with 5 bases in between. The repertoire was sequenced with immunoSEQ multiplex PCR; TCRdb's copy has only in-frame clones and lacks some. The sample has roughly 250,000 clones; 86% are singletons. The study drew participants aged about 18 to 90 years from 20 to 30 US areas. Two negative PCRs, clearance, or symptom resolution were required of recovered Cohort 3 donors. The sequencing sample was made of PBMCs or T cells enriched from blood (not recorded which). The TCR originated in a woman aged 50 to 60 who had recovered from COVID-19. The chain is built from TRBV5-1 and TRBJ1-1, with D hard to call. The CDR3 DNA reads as TGCGCCAGCAGCTTCGCTATGAACACTGAAGCTTTCTTT. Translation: CASSFAMNTEAFF.